This T cell receptor (beta chain) was recorded in a study of blood T cells in healthy people across ages. Broader study findings: More naive CD4+ cells and higher diversity were found in long-lived than in aged donors. Per-million-T-cell TCR beta diversity fell roughly linearly with age. Donor CMV status was unknown, possibly confounding expanded clonotype changes.

A second PCR of 7 to 11 cycles used a sample-barcoded 5' primer and a J-beta primer mix. TCRdb processed the 5' RACE reads anew with MiXCR; each CDR3 protein has one entry. This table has approximately 800,000 distinct CDR3 sequences, about 59% appearing once. Comment on this clonotype: Its antigen is unknown.

From germline, CDR1 is LGHDT and CDR2 YNNKEL (reference sequence). The CDR3 spans 15 residues. V was clipped by 0 bases and J by 4 bases, with 10 bases between them. Sequencing was carried out using blood. The chain combines TRBV3-1 with TRBJ2-1; no clear D gene. This TCR was sampled from a man younger than 40 in good health. CDR3 sequence: CASSQDLSKYNEQFF. The DNA for the CDR3 is TGTGCCAGCAGCCAAGACCTCAGCAAGTACAATGAGCAGTTCTTC.